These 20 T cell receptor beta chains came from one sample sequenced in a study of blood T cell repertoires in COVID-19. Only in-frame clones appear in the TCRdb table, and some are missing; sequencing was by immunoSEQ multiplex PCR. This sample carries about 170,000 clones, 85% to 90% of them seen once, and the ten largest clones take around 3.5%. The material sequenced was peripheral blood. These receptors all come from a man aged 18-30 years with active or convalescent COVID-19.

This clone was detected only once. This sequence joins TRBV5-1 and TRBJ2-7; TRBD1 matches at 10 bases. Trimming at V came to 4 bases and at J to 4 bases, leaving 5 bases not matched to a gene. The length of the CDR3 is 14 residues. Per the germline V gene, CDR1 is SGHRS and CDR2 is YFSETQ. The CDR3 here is CASSMTGGRYEQYF. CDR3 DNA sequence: TGCGCCAGCAGCATGACAGGGGGCAGATACGAGCAGTACTTC.

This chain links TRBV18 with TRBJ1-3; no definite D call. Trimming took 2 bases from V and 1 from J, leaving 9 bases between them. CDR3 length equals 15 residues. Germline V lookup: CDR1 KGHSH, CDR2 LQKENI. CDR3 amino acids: CASSPGLQSGNTIYF. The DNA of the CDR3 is TGTGCCAGCTCACCAGGGCTTCAGTCTGGAAACACCATATATTTT.

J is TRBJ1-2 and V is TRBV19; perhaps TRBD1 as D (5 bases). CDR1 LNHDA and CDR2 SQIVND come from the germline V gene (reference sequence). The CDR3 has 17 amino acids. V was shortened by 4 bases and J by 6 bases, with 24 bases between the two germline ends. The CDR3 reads CASSTYLGDSTENGYTF. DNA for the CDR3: TGTGCCAGTAGTACATATCTCGGAGACAGCACGGAGAATGGCTACACCTTC.

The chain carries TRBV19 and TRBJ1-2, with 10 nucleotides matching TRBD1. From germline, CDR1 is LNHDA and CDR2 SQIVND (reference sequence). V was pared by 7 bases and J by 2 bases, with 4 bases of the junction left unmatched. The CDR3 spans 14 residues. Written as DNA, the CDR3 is TGTGCCAGTACCCCGGGACAGGGGAACTATGGCTACACCTTC. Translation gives CASTPGQGNYGYTF.

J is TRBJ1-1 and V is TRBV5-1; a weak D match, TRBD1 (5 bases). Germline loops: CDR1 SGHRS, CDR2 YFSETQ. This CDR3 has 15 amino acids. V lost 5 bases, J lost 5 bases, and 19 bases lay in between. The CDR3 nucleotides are TGCGCCAGCAGAAGCAAACAAGGGGTGCGGACTGAAGCTTTCTTT. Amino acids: CASRSKQGVRTEAFF.

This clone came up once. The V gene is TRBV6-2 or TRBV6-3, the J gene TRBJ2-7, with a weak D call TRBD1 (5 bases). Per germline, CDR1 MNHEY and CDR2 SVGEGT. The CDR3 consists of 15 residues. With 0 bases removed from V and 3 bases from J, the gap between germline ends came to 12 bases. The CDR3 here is CASSYSHQGGYEQYF. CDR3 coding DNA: TGTGCCAGCAGTTACTCGCATCAGGGTGGCTACGAGCAGTACTTC.

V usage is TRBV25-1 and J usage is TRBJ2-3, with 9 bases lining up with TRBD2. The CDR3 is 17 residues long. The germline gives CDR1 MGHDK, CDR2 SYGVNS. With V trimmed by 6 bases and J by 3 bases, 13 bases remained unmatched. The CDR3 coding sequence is TGTGCCAGCAGGGGTGGAGTTTGGGCGGGAGGGACAGATACGCAGTATTTT. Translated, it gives CASRGGVWAGGTDTQYF. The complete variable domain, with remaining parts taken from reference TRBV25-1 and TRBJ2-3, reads EADIYQTPRYLVIGTGKKITLECSQTMGHDKMYWYQQDPGMELHLIHYSYGVNSTEKGDLSSESTVSRIRTEHFPLTLESARPSHTSQYLCASRGGVWAGGTDTQYFGPGTRLTVL.

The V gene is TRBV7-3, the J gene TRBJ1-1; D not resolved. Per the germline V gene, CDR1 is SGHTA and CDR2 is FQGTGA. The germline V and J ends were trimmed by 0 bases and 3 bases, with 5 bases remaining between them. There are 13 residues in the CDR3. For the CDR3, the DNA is TGTGCCAGCAGCTTAACTGCGGACACTGAAGCTTTCTTT. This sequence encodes CASSLTADTEAFF. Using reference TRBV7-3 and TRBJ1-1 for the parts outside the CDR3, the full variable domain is GAGVSQTPSNKVTEKGKYVELRCDPISGHTALYWYRQSLGQGPEFLIYFQGTGAADDSGLPNDRFFAVRPEGSVSTLKIQRTERGDSAVYLCASSLTADTEAFFGQGTRLTVV.

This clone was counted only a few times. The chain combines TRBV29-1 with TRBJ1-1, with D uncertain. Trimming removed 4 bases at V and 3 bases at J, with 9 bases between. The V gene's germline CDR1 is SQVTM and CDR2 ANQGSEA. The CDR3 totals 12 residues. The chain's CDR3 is CSVGPGDTEAFF. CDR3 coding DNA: TGCAGCGTTGGGCCCGGGGACACTGAAGCTTTCTTT.

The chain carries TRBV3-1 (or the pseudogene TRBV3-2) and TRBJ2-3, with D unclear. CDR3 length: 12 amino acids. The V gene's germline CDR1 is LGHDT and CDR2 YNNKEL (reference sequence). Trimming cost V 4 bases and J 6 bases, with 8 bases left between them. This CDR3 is CASSPSVDTQYF. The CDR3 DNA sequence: TGTGCCAGCAGCCCCAGTGTCGATACGCAGTATTTT.

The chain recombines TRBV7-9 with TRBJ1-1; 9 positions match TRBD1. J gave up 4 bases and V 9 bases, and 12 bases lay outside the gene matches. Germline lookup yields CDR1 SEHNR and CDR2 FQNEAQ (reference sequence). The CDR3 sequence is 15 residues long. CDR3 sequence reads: CASARTGVGGTEAFF. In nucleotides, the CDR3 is TGTGCCAGTGCTCGGACAGGGGTGGGTGGCACTGAAGCTTTCTTT.

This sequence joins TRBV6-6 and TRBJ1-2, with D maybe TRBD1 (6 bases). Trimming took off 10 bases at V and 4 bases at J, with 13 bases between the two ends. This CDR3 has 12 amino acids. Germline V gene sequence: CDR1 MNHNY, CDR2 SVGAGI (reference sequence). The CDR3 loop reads CATSGDLYGYTF. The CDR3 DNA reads TGTGCCACTTCAGGGGACCTCTATGGCTACACCTTC.

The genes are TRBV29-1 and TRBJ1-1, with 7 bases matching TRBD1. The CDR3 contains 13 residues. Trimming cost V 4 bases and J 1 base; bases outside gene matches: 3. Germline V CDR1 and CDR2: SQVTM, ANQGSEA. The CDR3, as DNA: TGCAGCGTTGTAGGGACAGAGAACACTGAAGCTTTCTTT. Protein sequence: CSVVGTENTEAFF.

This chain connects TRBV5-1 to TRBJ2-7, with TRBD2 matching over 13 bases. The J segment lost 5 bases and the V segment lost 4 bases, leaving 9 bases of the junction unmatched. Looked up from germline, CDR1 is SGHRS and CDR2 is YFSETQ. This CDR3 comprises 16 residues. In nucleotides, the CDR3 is TGCGCCAGCAGCGTCCCACTAGCGGGAGGGGCAGACGAGCAGTACTTC. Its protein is CASSVPLAGGADEQYF.

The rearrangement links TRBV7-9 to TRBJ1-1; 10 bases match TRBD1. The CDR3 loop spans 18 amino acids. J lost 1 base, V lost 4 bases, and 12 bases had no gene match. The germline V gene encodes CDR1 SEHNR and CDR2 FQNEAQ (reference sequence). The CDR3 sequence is CASSSAKTGQGWNTEAFF. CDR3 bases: TGTGCCAGCAGCTCCGCAAAAACGGGACAGGGGTGGAACACTGAAGCTTTCTTT. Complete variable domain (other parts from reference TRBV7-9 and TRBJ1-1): DTGVSQNPRHKITKRGQNVTFRCDPISEHNRLYWYRQTLGQGPEFLTYFQNEAQLEKSRLLSDRFSAERPKGSFSTLEIQRTEQGDSAMYLCASSSAKTGQGWNTEAFFGQGTRLTVV.

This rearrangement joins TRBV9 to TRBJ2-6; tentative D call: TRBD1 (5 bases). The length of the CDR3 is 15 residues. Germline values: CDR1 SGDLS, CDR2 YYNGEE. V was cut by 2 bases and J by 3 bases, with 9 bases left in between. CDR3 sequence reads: CASSVTVDGANVLTF. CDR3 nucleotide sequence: TGTGCCAGCAGCGTGACAGTGGATGGGGCCAACGTCCTGACTTTC.

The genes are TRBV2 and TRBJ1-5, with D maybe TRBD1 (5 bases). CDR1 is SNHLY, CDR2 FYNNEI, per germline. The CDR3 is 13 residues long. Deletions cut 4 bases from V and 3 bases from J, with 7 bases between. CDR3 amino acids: CASSGTNNQPQHF. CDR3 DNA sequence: TGTGCCAGCAGTGGGACAAACAATCAGCCCCAGCATTTT.

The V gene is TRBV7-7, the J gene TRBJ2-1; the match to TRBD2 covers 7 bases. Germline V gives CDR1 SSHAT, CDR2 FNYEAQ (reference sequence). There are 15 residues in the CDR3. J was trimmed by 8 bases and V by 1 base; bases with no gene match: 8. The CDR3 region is CASSLGGSSGDEQFF. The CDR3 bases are TGTGCCAGCAGCTTAGGCGGGAGTAGTGGGGATGAGCAGTTCTTC.

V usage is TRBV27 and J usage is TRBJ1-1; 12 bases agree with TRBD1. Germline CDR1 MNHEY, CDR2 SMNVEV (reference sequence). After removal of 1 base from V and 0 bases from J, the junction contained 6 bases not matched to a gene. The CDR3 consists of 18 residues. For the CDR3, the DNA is TGTGCCAGCAGTTTATGGCGCGGGACAGGGGGCATGAACACTGAAGCTTTCTTT. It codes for CASSLWRGTGGMNTEAFF.

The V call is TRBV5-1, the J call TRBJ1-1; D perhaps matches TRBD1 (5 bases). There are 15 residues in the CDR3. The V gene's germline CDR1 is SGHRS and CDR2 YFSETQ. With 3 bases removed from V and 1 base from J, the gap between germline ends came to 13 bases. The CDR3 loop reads CASSSRVGKNTEAFF. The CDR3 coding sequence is TGCGCCAGCAGCTCCAGGGTAGGGAAGAACACTGAAGCTTTCTTT.